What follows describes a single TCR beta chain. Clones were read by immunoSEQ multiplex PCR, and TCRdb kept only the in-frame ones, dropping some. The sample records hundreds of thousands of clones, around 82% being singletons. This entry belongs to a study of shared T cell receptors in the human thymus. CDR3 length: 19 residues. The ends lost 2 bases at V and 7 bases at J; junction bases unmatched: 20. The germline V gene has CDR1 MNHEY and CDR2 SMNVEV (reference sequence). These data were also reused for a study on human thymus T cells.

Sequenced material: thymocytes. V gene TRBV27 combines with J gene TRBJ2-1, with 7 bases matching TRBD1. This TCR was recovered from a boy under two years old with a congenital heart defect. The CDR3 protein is CASSLRIGVVGTAWNEQFF. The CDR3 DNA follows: TGTGCCAGCAGTTTAAGGATTGGGGTGGTTGGGACAGCCTGGAATGAGCAGTTCTTC.